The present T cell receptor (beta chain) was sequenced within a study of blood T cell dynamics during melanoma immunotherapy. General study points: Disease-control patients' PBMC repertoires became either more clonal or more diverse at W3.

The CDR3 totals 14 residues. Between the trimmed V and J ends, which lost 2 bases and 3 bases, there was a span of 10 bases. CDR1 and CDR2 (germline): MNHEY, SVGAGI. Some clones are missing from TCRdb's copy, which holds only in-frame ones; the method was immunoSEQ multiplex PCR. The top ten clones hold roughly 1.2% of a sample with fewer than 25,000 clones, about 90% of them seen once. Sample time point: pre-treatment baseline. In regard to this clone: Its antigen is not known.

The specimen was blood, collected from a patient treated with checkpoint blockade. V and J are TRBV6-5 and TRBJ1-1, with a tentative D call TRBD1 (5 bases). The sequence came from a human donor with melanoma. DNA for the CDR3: TGTGCCAGCAGTTACCTGGGACGGGACACTGAAGCTTTCTTT. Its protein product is CASSYLGRDTEAFF.